The 24 T cell receptor beta chains reported below all come from one sample, sequenced in a study of vaccination and CD4 T cells after COVID-19. Antigens of these TCRs are unknown. The assay that was used to sequence DNA from cultured CD4+ T cells was the Oncomine TCR Beta short-read assay. TCRdb re-called the PCR reads through MiXCR, storing one row per CDR3 protein. The sample yields about 24,000 distinct CDR3 sequences, around 42% seen once. Time point defined: late sampling 161 to 241 days after vaccination in three convalescent patients. Treatment of the sample: roughly 10-day PBMC culture with coronavirus spike peptide pools or control peptides (ViraFEST assay). The source material was CD4+ T cells from blood, cultured in vitro, sampled about 7 months after SARS-CoV-2 vaccination. Receptor source: a human donor who had recovered from COVID-19.

The V gene is TRBV19, the J gene TRBJ2-3, with unresolved D. Trimming took off 4 bases at V and 7 bases at J, with 9 bases between the two ends. The CDR3 contains 12 residues. CDR1 is LNHDA, CDR2 SQIVND, per germline (reference sequence). This CDR3 is CASSSDGYTQYF. The DNA for the CDR3 is TGTGCCAGTAGTAGCGATGGCTATACGCAGTATTTT.

This clonotype was observed a single time. The chain carries TRBV7-8 and TRBJ2-1; either TRBD1 or TRBD2 may fit D (5 bases each). CDR1 is SGHVS and CDR2 is FQNEAQ in the germline V gene. The ends were cut back, 8 bases at V and 0 bases at J, with 14 bases in the middle. The length of the CDR3 is 15 residues. This CDR3 reads CASVPGTSSYNEQFF. CDR3 nucleotide sequence: TGTGCCAGCGTGCCCGGGACGAGCTCCTACAATGAGCAGTTCTTC.

Comment on this clonotype: One end of the junction fails to match germline, which may point to a read error. CDR3 DNA sequence: TGTGCCGCCAGCGACAGGTGGAGCAATCAGCCCCAGCATTTT. Protein sequence: CAASDRWSNQPQHF. V usage is TRBV24-1 and J usage is TRBJ1-5; tentative D call: TRBD1 (6 bases). Germline V lookup: CDR1 KGHDR, CDR2 SFDVKD. CDR3 length: 14 residues.

The CDR3 reads CSARDGGGQQETQYF. DNA for the CDR3: TGCAGTGCTAGAGATGGAGGCGGGCAACAAGAGACCCAGTACTTC. V and J are TRBV20-1 and TRBJ2-5, with TRBD2 as a possible D gene (5 bases). The CDR3 loop spans 15 amino acids. CDR1 and CDR2 (germline): DFQATT, SNEGSKA (reference sequence). Trimming removed 0 bases from V and 2 bases from J, with 13 bases in between.

In regard to this clonotype: Relative to the germline gene, one junction end is altered; a read error may explain this. J is TRBJ2-7 and V is TRBV28, with 7 bases lining up with TRBD1. Looked up from germline, CDR1 is MDHEN and CDR2 is SYDVKM. CDR3 length equals 12 residues. CDR3 residues: CAISTRGYEQYF. The CDR3 DNA follows: TGTGCCATCAGTACCAGGGGGTACGAGCAGTACTTC.

This clonotype has just a few counts. The chain recombines TRBV6-1 with TRBJ2-3, with D perhaps matching TRBD1 or TRBD2 (5 bases each). Trimming cost V 6 bases and J 8 bases, with 15 bases left between them. The CDR3 is made up of 13 amino acids. The germline V gene has CDR1 MNHNS and CDR2 SASEGT. The CDR3 DNA reads as TGTGCCAGCAGGCCCACGACAGAGGGTACGCAGTATTTT. Translated: CASRPTTEGTQYF.

The J gene is TRBJ2-7, the V gene TRBV19, with 9 bases identical to TRBD1. This CDR3 spans 16 amino acids. Trimming cost V 5 bases and J 6 bases; bases outside gene matches: 14. Per germline, CDR1 LNHDA and CDR2 SQIVND (reference sequence). The CDR3 reads CASSFLQGTGKIEQYF. The DNA for the CDR3 is TGTGCCAGTAGTTTCCTTCAGGGGACAGGGAAAATCGAGCAGTACTTC.

This chain connects TRBV24-1 to TRBJ2-2, with 8 bases aligning to TRBD2. Germline trimming cut 9 bases from V and 7 bases from J; bases unmatched to any gene: 12. Germline assignment: CDR1 KGHDR and CDR2 SFDVKD. The CDR3 spans 15 residues. CDR3 nucleotides: TGTGCCACCCAAACGGGACTAGGTAATCACGGGGAGCTGTTTTTT. Translated, it gives CATQTGLGNHGELFF.

This clonotype has only a few counts. The chain employs TRBV20-1 and TRBJ1-5, with D perhaps matching TRBD1 (5 bases). The CDR3 extends over 13 amino acids. The V end lost 1 base, the J end lost 5 bases, and 9 bases lay between the germline ends. Germline CDR1 is DFQATT and CDR2 is SNEGSKA (reference sequence). The CDR3 region is CSARAEGDQPQHF. The CDR3 nucleotides read TGCAGTGCTAGAGCTGAAGGGGATCAGCCCCAGCATTTT.

The chain recombines TRBV7-8 with TRBJ2-1; no definite D call. V was shortened by 1 base and J by 3 bases, with 7 bases between the two germline ends. This CDR3 is 14 amino acids long. CDR1 and CDR2 (germline): SGHVS, FQNEAQ. CDR3 residues: CASSLVGFYNEQFF. The CDR3 coding sequence is TGTGCCAGCAGCTTAGTCGGGTTCTACAATGAGCAGTTCTTC.

The V gene is TRBV7-3, the J gene TRBJ2-7; D call uncertain. The germline V and J ends were trimmed by 5 bases and 6 bases, with 14 bases remaining between them. Germline lookup yields CDR1 SGHTA and CDR2 FQGTGA. CDR3 size: 13 residues. The CDR3 DNA sequence: TGTGCCAGCAGCCCGTCCACCTATGGCGAGCAGTACTTC. As protein: CASSPSTYGEQYF.

By share, this clonotype ranks as medium-sized. The J gene is TRBJ1-6, the V gene TRBV7-6; TRBD1 might be the D (5 bases). Germline V lookup: CDR1 SGHVS, CDR2 FNYEAQ. This CDR3 has 15 amino acids. The ends were cut back, 0 bases at V and 9 bases at J, with 12 bases in the middle. CDR3 amino acids: CASSLAAGTGSPLHF. CDR3 bases: TGTGCCAGCAGCTTAGCGGCAGGGACGGGTTCACCCCTCCACTTT.

The sample holds a few counts of this clonotype. V usage is TRBV6-5 and J usage is TRBJ1-5; D remains ambiguous. The CDR3 is 13 amino acids. The germline V and J ends were trimmed by 4 bases and 6 bases, with 10 bases remaining between them. Looked up from germline, CDR1 is MNHEY and CDR2 is SVGAGI. The CDR3 coding sequence is TGTGCCAGCAGTTGGGCTTTAGGTCAGCCCCAGCATTTT. It codes for CASSWALGQPQHF.

The chain joins TRBV7-3 to TRBJ2-3, with unresolved D. CDR1 SGHTA and CDR2 FQGTGA come from the germline V gene. Trimming pared 2 bases from V and 0 bases from J, leaving 12 bases between. The CDR3 length is 16 residues. CDR3 sequence: CASSLLGGPSTDTQYF. DNA for the CDR3: TGTGCCAGCAGCTTACTTGGCGGTCCCAGCACAGATACGCAGTATTTT.

The V and J genes are TRBV20-1 and TRBJ1-6; 9 bases map to TRBD1. J was trimmed by 9 bases and V by 0 bases; bases with no gene match: 9. This CDR3 is 16 amino acids long. Germline values: CDR1 DFQATT, CDR2 SNEGSKA (reference sequence). The CDR3, as DNA: TGCAGTGCTAGAGACCGGACCACAGGGGGCTCTTCACCCCTCCACTTT. Translating it yields CSARDRTTGGSSPLHF.

This rearrangement joins TRBV24-1 to TRBJ2-1; the match to TRBD1 covers 8 bases. V trimming: 5 bases; J trimming: 2 bases; junction bases outside the gene matches: 1. The CDR3 sequence is 14 residues long. In germline, CDR1 is KGHDR, CDR2 SFDVKD. The CDR3 DNA reads as TGTGCCACCAGTGGCAGGGGGCCCTACAATGAGCAGTTCTTC. Translating it yields CATSGRGPYNEQFF.

A few counts support this clonotype. The chain combines TRBV6-1 with TRBJ1-2, with TRBD1 as a possible D gene (6 bases). Germline-derived CDR1 and CDR2 are MNHNS and SASEGT. The length of the CDR3 is 12 residues. Between the trimmed V and J ends, which lost 7 bases and 3 bases, there was a span of 9 bases. In DNA form, the CDR3 reads TGTGCCAGCAATCGGGGGCACTATGGCTACACCTTC. It is translated as CASNRGHYGYTF.

The chain joins TRBV20-1 to TRBJ1-2; D gene ambiguous. The germline gives CDR1 DFQATT, CDR2 SNEGSKA (reference sequence). The length of the CDR3 is 13 residues. V was cut by 3 bases and J by 7 bases, with 15 bases left in between. The CDR3 protein is CSASDPVKIGYTF. Written as DNA, the CDR3 is TGCAGTGCTAGTGACCCGGTTAAAATTGGCTACACCTTC.

The rearrangement uses TRBV6-1 and TRBJ2-1; 7 bases match TRBD2. Losses at the gene ends were 7 bases for V and 6 bases for J; bases not matched to a gene: 12. The V gene's germline CDR1 is MNHNS and CDR2 SASEGT. The CDR3 runs 15 residues. The CDR3 loop is CASMGGRDYSNEQFF. CDR3 nucleotide sequence: TGTGCCAGCATGGGGGGGAGGGACTACTCCAATGAGCAGTTCTTC.

This chain uses TRBV20-1 with TRBJ2-5, with 12 positions matching TRBD2. Germline V gene data show CDR1 as DFQATT and CDR2 as SNEGSKA (reference sequence). This CDR3 spans 15 amino acids. J gave up 5 bases and V 6 bases, and 10 bases lay outside the gene matches. CDR3 residues: CSAPNRLAGVETQYF. CDR3 coding DNA: TGCAGTGCCCCAAACAGACTAGCGGGAGTGGAGACCCAGTACTTC.

The rearrangement uses TRBV28 and TRBJ1-2; D call uncertain. Germline V lookup: CDR1 MDHEN, CDR2 SYDVKM. The V gene lost 2 bases and the J gene lost 8 bases, with 15 bases spanning the gap. The CDR3 runs to 14 residues. The CDR3 sequence: CASSLSYRSKGYTF. In DNA, the CDR3 is TGTGCCAGCAGTTTAAGTTACCGGTCGAAGGGCTACACCTTC.

J is TRBJ2-3 and V is TRBV29-1; 13 bases map to TRBD2. Germline trimming cut 8 bases from V and 6 bases from J; bases unmatched to any gene: 5. Germline CDR1 SQVTM, CDR2 ANQGSEA. The CDR3 runs to 13 residues. The CDR3 DNA reads as TGCAGCACTCGGACTAGCGGGAGTGATACGCAGTATTTT. It encodes CSTRTSGSDTQYF.

The V and J genes are TRBV28 and TRBJ2-1; D may be TRBD2 (6 bases). CDR3 length equals 15 residues. V was cut by 5 bases and J by 9 bases, with 20 bases left in between. Germline CDR1 is MDHEN and CDR2 is SYDVKM. Written as DNA, the CDR3 is TGTGCCAGCAGTATCCGGGACTGGAAATGGGGTGAGCAGTTCTTC. It translates to CASSIRDWKWGEQFF.

The rearrangement links TRBV24-1 to TRBJ2-1; D might be TRBD1 or TRBD2, each matching 5 bases. This CDR3 contains 17 residues. Trimming took 9 bases from V and 6 from J, leaving 26 bases between them. Germline V gene sequence: CDR1 KGHDR, CDR2 SFDVKD. Here the CDR3 reads CATQNVPGRQDSNEQFF. The CDR3 coding sequence is TGTGCCACCCAGAACGTGCCGGGGCGGCAGGACTCCAATGAGCAGTTCTTC.